Listed here are 32 T cell receptor beta chains from one sample, sequenced in a study of Ad26.COV2.S vaccination and SARS-CoV-2 variants. Treatment described: some 20 received Ad26.COV2.S at low or high dose, single or two shots; 5 received placebo; per-sample allocation not given. Day 63 after the first vaccine or placebo injection was the time point for sampling. Repertoires were generated with immunoSEQ multiplex PCR, while TCRdb's copy carries only in-frame clones and drops some. The table has about 370,000 clones, 89% seen once. The material sequenced was peripheral blood, taken in a trial of Ad26.COV2.S vaccine versus placebo. These receptors were obtained from a person aged 18-60 years who received the Ad26.COV2.S COVID-19 vaccine or a placebo.

The chain uses TRBV10-3 and TRBJ1-3, with D possibly matching TRBD1 (5 bases). Per the germline V gene, CDR1 is ENHRY and CDR2 is SYGVKD. The CDR3 sequence is 15 residues long. V lost 9 bases and J 0 bases, leaving 15 bases between the germline ends. The CDR3 region is CAIKEGPHSGNTIYF. DNA for the CDR3: TGTGCCATAAAGGAGGGACCACACTCTGGAAACACCATATATTTT.

The chain uses TRBV5-4 and TRBJ1-3; TRBD1 is a possible D gene (6 bases). V was pared by 0 bases and J by 0 bases, with 7 bases between. The germline CDR1 and CDR2 sequences are SGHNT and YYREEE (reference sequence). CDR3 length: 15 residues. The CDR3 is CASSLGGGSGNTIYF. CDR3 sequence (DNA): TGTGCCAGCAGCTTGGGAGGGGGCTCTGGAAACACCATATATTTT.

This chain joins TRBV6-1 and TRBJ1-1; maybe TRBD1 (6 bases). Looked up from germline, CDR1 is MNHNS and CDR2 is SASEGT. The ends were cut back, 2 bases at V and 7 bases at J, with 11 bases in the middle. CDR3 length equals 13 residues. Written as DNA, the CDR3 is TGTGCCAGCAGTGAATACAGGGCGGGTGAAGCTTTCTTT. Its translation is CASSEYRAGEAFF.

The chain is built from TRBV5-4 and TRBJ2-1; D may correspond to TRBD1 or TRBD2 (5 bases each). The CDR3 consists of 16 residues. Trimming pared 3 bases from V and 0 bases from J, leaving 13 bases between. Germline V gene lookup returns CDR1 SGHNT and CDR2 YYREEE (reference sequence). CDR3 in DNA: TGTGCCAGCAGCTCCGCGGGTGGACACTCCTACAATGAGCAGTTCTTC. Its protein is CASSSAGGHSYNEQFF.

The chain has TRBV27 and TRBJ2-1; 7 bases fit TRBD2. With 6 bases clipped from V and 4 bases from J, the junction kept 9 bases outside the gene matches. CDR3 length: 15 amino acids. Germline V gene data show CDR1 as MNHEY and CDR2 as SMNVEV (reference sequence). The CDR3 here is CASRPLGGSYNEQFF. The CDR3 nucleotides are TGTGCCAGCAGACCGCTAGGCGGGAGTTACAATGAGCAGTTCTTC.

The chain employs TRBV9 and TRBJ2-1; TRBD2 aligns across 9 bases. Trimming at V came to 0 bases and at J to 7 bases, leaving 5 bases not matched to a gene. CDR1 is SGDLS, CDR2 YYNGEE, per germline. The CDR3 spans 15 residues. Here the CDR3 DNA reads TGTGCCAGCAGCGTAGCTAGCGGGAATATGAATGAGCAGTTCTTC. Amino acids: CASSVASGNMNEQFF.

V is TRBV3-1 (or the pseudogene TRBV3-2) and J is TRBJ2-5; D tentatively reads TRBD1 or TRBD2 (6 bases each). Trimming cost V 3 bases and J 5 bases, with 10 bases left between them. This CDR3 is built from 13 residues. Germline assignment: CDR1 LGHDT and CDR2 YNNKEL (reference sequence). CDR3 DNA: TGTGCCAGCAGCCAGGGGGGCAGGGAGACCCAGTACTTC. It specifies CASSQGGRETQYF.

J is TRBJ1-6 and V is TRBV6-6, with unresolved D. V shed 6 bases and J shed 10 bases, with 13 bases lying between them. There are 13 residues in the CDR3. The germline gives CDR1 MNHNY, CDR2 SVGAGI (reference sequence). CDR3 protein: CASSRDLGSPLHF. Here the CDR3 DNA reads TGTGCCAGCAGCCGAGACCTCGGATCACCCCTCCACTTT.

The CDR3 coding sequence is TGTGCCAGCAGACAGGCCCAAACAGATACGCAGTATTTT. It translates to CASRQAQTDTQYF. The chain combines TRBV25-1 with TRBJ2-3, with D possibly matching TRBD1 (5 bases). The germline V gene encodes CDR1 MGHDK and CDR2 SYGVNS. V lost 6 bases and J 3 bases, leaving 10 bases between the germline ends. CDR3 length: 13 residues.

The table lists this clone with a count of one. The genes are TRBV4-1 and TRBJ1-1, with a possible D match to TRBD1 (5 bases). The CDR3 totals 12 residues. The V end was cut by 3 bases, the J end by 11 bases, with 13 bases between. From germline, CDR1 is MGHRA and CDR2 YSYEKL. CDR3 in amino acids: CASSQGGSGAFF. Here the CDR3 DNA reads TGCGCCAGCAGCCAGGGGGGTTCGGGGGCTTTCTTT.

The chain uses TRBV5-1 and TRBJ1-4, with D possibly being TRBD1 (6 bases). The germline V gene encodes CDR1 SGHRS and CDR2 YFSETQ. The CDR3 extends over 15 amino acids. V was pared by 4 bases and J by 8 bases, with 18 bases between. CDR3 DNA sequence: TGCGCCAGCAGCATATCCGGGACACCGGGGGAAAAACTGTTTTTT. This codes for CASSISGTPGEKLFF. Drawing the rest from reference TRBV5-1 and TRBJ1-4, the complete variable domain is KAGVTQTPRYLIKTRGQQVTLSCSPISGHRSVSWYQQTPGQGLQFLFEYFSETQRNKGNFPGRFSGRQFSNSRSEMNVSTLELGDSALYLCASSISGTPGEKLFFGSGTQLSVL.

The rearrangement joins TRBV28 to TRBJ2-2; 7 bases map to TRBD1. V trimming: 0 bases; J trimming: 2 bases; junction bases outside the gene matches: 3. Germline V CDR1 and CDR2: MDHEN, SYDVKM. The CDR3 extends over 16 amino acids. For the CDR3, the DNA is TGTGCCAGCAGTTTATGGGGGACAGCTAACACCGGGGAGCTGTTTTTT. It translates to CASSLWGTANTGELFF.

The chain carries TRBV10-3 and TRBJ2-7, with TRBD1 identical over 12 bases. Trimming at V came to 2 bases and at J to 4 bases, leaving 3 bases not matched to a gene. CDR1 ENHRY and CDR2 SYGVKD come from the germline V gene. This CDR3 has 15 amino acids. The CDR3: CAISEPGQGAYEQYF. The CDR3 nucleotides are TGTGCCATCAGTGAGCCGGGACAGGGGGCGTACGAGCAGTACTTC.

This clone was recorded only once. The genes are TRBV3-1 (or the pseudogene TRBV3-2) and TRBJ1-4; D not certain. The CDR3 has 12 amino acids. Deletions cut 1 base from V and 8 bases from J, with 5 bases between. CDR1 and CDR2 from the germline V gene are LGHDT and YNNKEL (reference sequence). The CDR3 protein is CASSQAGEKLFF. The DNA of the CDR3 is TGTGCCAGCAGCCAAGCCGGGGAAAAACTGTTTTTT.

The chain carries TRBV7-8 and TRBJ2-5; D is perhaps TRBD2 (5 bases). Germline CDR1 SGHVS, CDR2 FQNEAQ. Trimming shortened V by 4 bases and J by 2 bases, and 8 bases separated the two germline ends. CDR3 length equals 13 residues. CDR3 loop: CASSSGIQETQYF. CDR3 sequence (DNA): TGTGCCAGCAGCTCCGGGATTCAAGAGACCCAGTACTTC.

This clone appeared a single time. The chain is built from TRBV7-2 and TRBJ2-7; D perhaps matches TRBD2 (7 bases). Per the germline V gene, CDR1 is SGHTA and CDR2 is FQGNSA. The CDR3 extends over 13 amino acids. The V gene lost 5 bases and the J gene lost 6 bases, with 14 bases spanning the gap. The CDR3 DNA reads as TGTGCCAGCAGCAATAGGGGGGGTGGCGAGCAGTACTTC. Translation gives CASSNRGGGEQYF.

This clone has a handful of counts. This chain joins TRBV30 and TRBJ1-1, with D hard to call. Germline CDR1 reads GTSNPN; CDR2 reads SVGIG (reference sequence). The CDR3 is made up of 13 amino acids. V was trimmed by 0 bases and J by 11 bases, leaving 16 bases between them. The CDR3 loop is CAWSVLVGAWAFF. CDR3 nucleotide sequence: TGTGCCTGGAGTGTACTTGTCGGAGCATGGGCTTTCTTT.

V gene TRBV5-1 combines with J gene TRBJ2-7; TRBD1 matches at 7 bases. V gave up 1 base and J gave up 5 bases; unmatched junction bases: 12. CDR3 length equals 16 residues. Germline values: CDR1 SGHRS, CDR2 YFSETQ. The CDR3 DNA sequence: TGCGCCAGCAGCTTGACATTCCGGGACAGCAACAACGAGCAGTACTTC. It translates to CASSLTFRDSNNEQYF.

This clone was recorded only once. The chain links TRBV6-2 or TRBV6-3 to TRBJ1-3; D possibly corresponds to TRBD1 (5 bases). V shed 2 bases and J shed 2 bases, with 13 bases lying between them. CDR1 MNHEY and CDR2 SVGEGT come from the germline V gene. The CDR3 covers 16 residues. DNA of the CDR3: TGTGCCAGCAGTTACCCCGTCCAGGGAACTGGAAACACCATATATTTT. This sequence encodes CASSYPVQGTGNTIYF.

This clone was observed a few times. CDR3 region: CASTYPTGDNEQFF. DNA of the CDR3: TGTGCCAGCACGTACCCCACAGGGGACAATGAGCAGTTCTTC. The J gene is TRBJ2-1, the V gene TRBV2, with 7 bases lining up with TRBD1. Germline loops: CDR1 SNHLY, CDR2 FYNNEI. The CDR3 is 14 residues long. V lost 7 bases and J lost 5; bases outside the gene matches: 8.

To note about this clone: An end of the junction differs from the germline gene, which may be a read error. This specimen includes other DNA sequences encoding the same CDR3. V is TRBV14 and J is TRBJ1-4, with D possibly TRBD1 on 5 matching bases. The CDR3 loop spans 15 amino acids. The germline gives CDR1 SGHDN, CDR2 FVKESK. CDR3 DNA: TGCGCCAGCAGCCAAGAAAGGGGCGGGGGGGAAAAACTGTTTTTT. Its protein is CASSQERGGGEKLFF.

The sample holds a few counts of this clone. The chain recombines TRBV7-9 with TRBJ2-2; D unclear. The V end lost 2 bases, the J end lost 6 bases, and 4 bases lay between the germline ends. This CDR3 is built from 12 residues. Germline V gene sequence: CDR1 SEHNR, CDR2 FQNEAQ (reference sequence). The CDR3 DNA sequence: TGTGCCAGCAGCTTATCCTCCGGGGAGCTGTTTTTT. Translated: CASSLSSGELFF. The whole variable domain, remainder taken from reference TRBV7-9 and TRBJ2-2, is DTGVSQNPRHKITKRGQNVTFRCDPISEHNRLYWYRQTLGQGPEFLTYFQNEAQLEKSRLLSDRFSAERPKGSFSTLEIQRTEQGDSAMYLCASSLSSGELFFGEGSRLTVL.

J is TRBJ2-3 and V is TRBV7-8; D uncertain. V was trimmed by 4 bases and J by 2 bases, leaving 7 bases between them. Germline V CDR1 and CDR2: SGHVS, FQNEAQ. The CDR3 covers 13 residues. The DNA for the CDR3 is TGTGCCAGCAGCTGGCGAAACACAGATACGCAGTATTTT. Translated: CASSWRNTDTQYF. The full variable domain, in which reference TRBV7-8 and TRBJ2-3 provide the parts outside the CDR3, is GAGVSQSPRYKVAKRGQDVALRCDPISGHVSLFWYQQALGQGPEFLTYFQNEAQLDKSGLPSDRFFAERPEGSVSTLKIQRTQQEDSAVYLCASSWRNTDTQYFGPGTRLTVL.

The chain uses TRBV30 and TRBJ2-5, with a tentative D call TRBD1 (5 bases). The V gene's germline CDR1 is GTSNPN and CDR2 SVGIG (reference sequence). V was trimmed by 0 bases and J by 7 bases, leaving 15 bases between them. The CDR3 length is 14 residues. CDR3 region: CAWSVGARSGTQYF. CDR3 nucleotide sequence: TGTGCCTGGAGTGTAGGGGCACGCTCGGGGACCCAGTACTTC.

The chain employs TRBV28 and TRBJ1-5; 8 bases line up with TRBD1. There are 15 residues in the CDR3. Trimming took 3 bases from V and 2 from J; bases not matched to a gene: 3. CDR1 and CDR2 (germline): MDHEN, SYDVKM. This chain's CDR3 is CASSFQGAGNQPQHF. The CDR3 coding sequence is TGTGCCAGCAGTTTTCAGGGGGCTGGCAATCAGCCCCAGCATTTT.

A few counts support this clone. The rearrangement joins TRBV6-5 to TRBJ1-1; D unresolved. Germline CDR1 MNHEY, CDR2 SVGAGI. The CDR3 is 15 amino acids. Trimming took 4 bases from V and 0 from J, leaving 12 bases between them. The CDR3 nucleotides are TGTGCCAGCAGTTTGGCGAAAACTATGAACACTGAAGCTTTCTTT. The encoded protein is CASSLAKTMNTEAFF.

The chain's CDR3 is CASRPMTGTGSHSNYGYTF. As DNA, the CDR3 is TGTGCCAGCAGACCTATGACCGGGACAGGGTCTCATTCTAACTATGGCTACACCTTC. This chain joins TRBV5-4 and TRBJ1-2; TRBD1 matches at 9 bases. Trimming cost V 5 bases and J 0 bases; bases outside gene matches: 17. CDR1 and CDR2 (germline): SGHNT, YYREEE (reference sequence). This CDR3 contains 19 residues. Filled out from reference TRBV5-4 and TRBJ1-2, the complete variable domain reads ETGVTQSPTHLIKTRGQQVTLRCSSQSGHNTVSWYQQALGQGPQFIFQYYREEENGRGNFPPRFSGLQFPNYSSELNVNALELDDSALYLCASRPMTGTGSHSNYGYTFGSGTRLTVV.

Only one count was recorded for this clone. The chain combines TRBV10-3 with TRBJ1-2, with D possibly being TRBD1 (5 bases). CDR3 length equals 16 residues. CDR1 and CDR2 from the germline V gene are ENHRY and SYGVKD. The V end was cut by 4 bases, the J end by 0 bases, with 15 bases between. In DNA, the CDR3 is TGTGCCATCAGTGGCGGGGCAGTAAGAGCTAACTATGGCTACACCTTC. It codes for CAISGGAVRANYGYTF.

This rearrangement joins TRBV5-1 to TRBJ1-1, with D unresolved. Trimming shortened V by 4 bases and J by 4 bases, and 17 bases separated the two germline ends. The CDR3 sequence is 15 residues long. The germline V gene has CDR1 SGHRS and CDR2 YFSETQ. DNA of the CDR3: TGCGCCAGCAGCCCCGGTGCAGGATTTGGCACTGAAGCTTTCTTT. As protein: CASSPGAGFGTEAFF.

The chain couples TRBV7-2 to TRBJ1-4; 8 positions match TRBD1. CDR1 and CDR2 (germline): SGHTA, FQGNSA. The CDR3 sequence is 14 residues long. V was pared by 5 bases and J by 8 bases, with 7 bases of the junction left unmatched. The CDR3 reads CASSLTGAGEKLFF. CDR3 coding DNA: TGTGCCAGCAGCCTGACAGGGGCCGGAGAAAAACTGTTTTTT.

The chain is built from TRBV12-3 or TRBV12-4 and TRBJ2-7, with 8 bases identical to TRBD1. J lost 4 bases, V lost 5 bases, and 4 bases had no gene match. The CDR3 spans 13 residues. For the CDR3, the DNA is TGTGCCAGCAGTAACAGGGGGAAGTACGAGCAGTACTTC. It translates to CASSNRGKYEQYF.

The chain links TRBV18 to TRBJ2-1, with a weak D call TRBD1 (6 bases). Trimming removed 3 bases from V and 5 bases from J, with 14 bases in between. Germline loops: CDR1 KGHSH, CDR2 LQKENI. CDR3 length: 15 amino acids. The CDR3 region has the DNA TGTGCCAGCTCACCCGACAGGCCGCCCGACAATGAGCAGTTCTTC. It specifies CASSPDRPPDNEQFF.